These 28 T cell receptor beta chains share one sample of origin, sequenced in a study of blood T cell repertoires in COVID-19. Sequencing was performed with immunoSEQ multiplex PCR; in TCRdb, only in-frame clones are kept and a portion is missing. This sample has some 100,000 clones, with roughly nine tenths found just once. Sequencing used peripheral blood. These receptors originate from a man aged 45-60 years with acute or convalescent COVID-19.

The V gene is TRBV27, the J gene TRBJ1-5; D might be TRBD1 (5 bases). The CDR3 is 14 amino acids. With 4 bases removed from V and 6 bases from J, the gap between germline ends came to 13 bases. Germline assignment: CDR1 MNHEY and CDR2 SMNVEV (reference sequence). The CDR3 nucleotides are TGTGCCAGCAGTTCCCCAGGGTTGGGTCAGCCCCAGCATTTT. Residues: CASSSPGLGQPQHF.

The rearrangement joins TRBV3-1 (or the pseudogene TRBV3-2) to TRBJ2-4, with TRBD2 as a possible D gene (5 bases). Trimming took off 0 bases at V and 0 bases at J, with 9 bases between the two ends. Germline CDR1 reads LGHDT; CDR2 reads YNNKEL (reference sequence). The CDR3 consists of 16 residues. In DNA form, the CDR3 reads TGTGCCAGCAGCCAAGAAGGAGGCCTAGCCAAAAACATTCAGTACTTC. Protein product: CASSQEGGLAKNIQYF.

The chain has TRBV9 and TRBJ2-7, with a weak D call TRBD1 (7 bases). There are 15 residues in the CDR3. The germline V and J ends were trimmed by 0 bases and 1 base, with 11 bases remaining between them. Germline CDR1 is SGDLS and CDR2 is YYNGEE. The CDR3 DNA reads as TGTGCCAGCAGCGTAGGCGGGACAGCATCCTACGAGCAGTACTTC. It specifies CASSVGGTASYEQYF.

This chain uses TRBV7-6 with TRBJ1-1; D gene uncertain. The ends were cut back, 8 bases at V and 7 bases at J, with 8 bases in the middle. This CDR3 contains 10 residues. Per the germline V gene, CDR1 is SGHVS and CDR2 is FNYEAQ. CDR3 sequence: CASVEDEAFF. CDR3 nucleotide sequence: TGTGCCAGCGTGGAGGATGAAGCTTTCTTT.

The rearrangement links TRBV30 to TRBJ2-4, with a possible D match to TRBD2 (5 bases). The ends were cut back, 4 bases at V and 8 bases at J, with 18 bases in the middle. The CDR3 is 14 residues long. Germline V CDR1 and CDR2: GTSNPN, SVGIG (reference sequence). DNA of the CDR3: TGTGCCTGGAAGGGTCCGACTACTTGGGACATTCAGTACTTC. This codes for CAWKGPTTWDIQYF.

The chain has TRBV24-1 and TRBJ2-1; D is perhaps TRBD2 (6 bases). The V gene's germline CDR1 is KGHDR and CDR2 SFDVKD. The germline V and J ends were trimmed by 8 bases and 8 bases, with 15 bases remaining between them. This CDR3 contains 13 residues. Written as DNA, the CDR3 is TGTGCCACCAATCCGACTAGTAGTGATGAGCAGTTCTTC. It specifies CATNPTSSDEQFF.

The chain couples TRBV24-1 to TRBJ2-3; 8 nucleotides line up with TRBD2. Germline CDR1 reads KGHDR; CDR2 reads SFDVKD. This CDR3 contains 16 residues. The trim removed 0 bases at V and 5 bases at J, leaving 6 bases unmatched. The CDR3 DNA follows: TGTGCCACCAGTGATTTGAGCGGGAGTCAGGAAGATACGCAGTATTTT. Amino acids: CATSDLSGSQEDTQYF.

This sequence joins TRBV15 and TRBJ2-7, with 8 nucleotides matching TRBD1. This CDR3 is built from 16 residues. The trim removed 5 bases at V and 5 bases at J, leaving 14 bases unmatched. From germline, CDR1 is LNHNV and CDR2 YYDKDF (reference sequence). CDR3 amino acids: CATSPRRGQGLNEQYF. In DNA, the CDR3 is TGTGCCACCAGCCCCAGGAGAGGACAGGGTTTGAACGAGCAGTACTTC.

The chain employs TRBV29-1 and TRBJ1-2; 12 bases line up with TRBD1. Trimming at V came to 4 bases and at J to 2 bases, leaving 5 bases not matched to a gene. Per the germline V gene, CDR1 is SQVTM and CDR2 is ANQGSEA. The CDR3 is made up of 15 amino acids. DNA of the CDR3: TGCAGCGTTGGGACGGGACAGGGGGCGAACTATGGCTACACCTTC. This translates into CSVGTGQGANYGYTF.

V and J are TRBV9 and TRBJ2-3; 8 positions match TRBD2. CDR3 size: 14 residues. The junction had 7 bases not matched to a gene; V was cut back by 4 bases and J by 6 bases. From germline, CDR1 is SGDLS and CDR2 YYNGEE. CDR3 amino acids: CASSTRTSSDTQYF. CDR3 bases: TGTGCCAGCAGCACCCGGACTAGCTCGGATACGCAGTATTTT.

V is TRBV14 and J is TRBJ2-6, with a weak D call TRBD1 (6 bases). The CDR3 is 16 amino acids. V was trimmed by 0 bases and J by 4 bases, leaving 10 bases between them. Germline V gene data show CDR1 as SGHDN and CDR2 as FVKESK. CDR3 DNA sequence: TGTGCCAGCAGCCAAGACCCAGGGGCAGGGGCCAACGTCCTGACTTTC. The encoded protein is CASSQDPGAGANVLTF.

The chain couples TRBV6-5 to TRBJ2-5; tentatively, D is TRBD2 (7 bases). This CDR3 is 14 amino acids long. Germline loops: CDR1 MNHEY, CDR2 SVGAGI. V lost 10 bases, J lost 1 base, and 16 bases lay in between. This CDR3 reads CATSEGGFQETQYF. The CDR3 nucleotides are TGTGCCACCTCAGAGGGGGGGTTCCAAGAGACCCAGTACTTC.

This rearrangement joins TRBV5-4 to TRBJ1-1, with D maybe TRBD1 (5 bases). Per germline, CDR1 SGHNT and CDR2 YYREEE (reference sequence). The CDR3 contains 15 residues. V was trimmed by 4 bases and J by 12 bases, leaving 25 bases between them. The CDR3 DNA follows: TGTGCCAGCAGCCAACTGGACGGGGGATTCGGGATACCTTTCTTT. Translated, it gives CASSQLDGGFGIPFF.

This chain uses TRBV6-1 with TRBJ1-3, with D possibly being TRBD1 (5 bases). The CDR3 totals 14 residues. V was shortened by 3 bases and J by 0 bases, with 6 bases between the two germline ends. CDR1 is MNHNS, CDR2 SASEGT, per germline. The DNA for the CDR3 is TGTGCCAGCAGTGATGGGGCCTCTGGAAACACCATATATTTT. Protein sequence: CASSDGASGNTIYF.

The CDR3 coding sequence is TGTGCCAGCAGTTCCTCCGGACAGGGCTACAATGAGCAGTTCTTC. This codes for CASSSSGQGYNEQFF. The chain couples TRBV28 to TRBJ2-1; 8 nucleotides match TRBD1. The V gene's germline CDR1 is MDHEN and CDR2 SYDVKM. Trimming at V came to 4 bases and at J to 3 bases, leaving 5 bases not matched to a gene. CDR3 size: 15 residues.

This clone appeared a single time. The genes are TRBV6-6 and TRBJ2-7; a weak D match, TRBD1 (6 bases). Germline-derived CDR1 and CDR2 are MNHNY and SVGAGI (reference sequence). The CDR3 covers 14 residues. Trimming stripped 2 bases from V and 2 bases from J, with 10 bases between. The DNA for the CDR3 is TGTGCCAGCAGTTACGGGGGACAAGCCTACGAGCAGTACTTC. It yields the protein CASSYGGQAYEQYF.

V usage is TRBV4-2 and J usage is TRBJ2-7, with D possibly being TRBD2 (5 bases). Germline V CDR1 and CDR2: LGHNA, YNFKEQ. The CDR3 has 13 residues. Deletions cut 1 base from V and 9 bases from J, with 13 bases between. The DNA for the CDR3 is TGTGCCAGCAGCCAAGTGGACTCCCCTCTGCAGTACTTC. It encodes CASSQVDSPLQYF.

The chain couples TRBV5-1 to TRBJ2-2, with D possibly matching TRBD1 (5 bases). The CDR3 is 16 amino acids. Germline V CDR1 and CDR2: SGHRS, YFSETQ. The V end lost 0 bases, the J end lost 4 bases, and 13 bases lay between the germline ends. In DNA form, the CDR3 reads TGCGCCAGCAGCTTGGTTAGCAGGGCCCTCACCGGGGAGCTGTTTTTT. The encoded protein is CASSLVSRALTGELFF.

This clone came up once. This chain joins TRBV19 and TRBJ1-2; 10 nucleotides line up with TRBD1. The CDR3 spans 13 residues. V shed 4 bases and J 10 bases; nucleotides not matched to a gene: 6. From germline, CDR1 is LNHDA and CDR2 SQIVND (reference sequence). CDR3 sequence (DNA): TGTGCCAGTAGTACGACAGGGGGCAGAAACTACACCTTC. This sequence encodes CASSTTGGRNYTF.

The gene calls are TRBV2 and TRBJ1-2; the D is unclear. Germline CDR1 is SNHLY and CDR2 is FYNNEI. This CDR3 has 13 amino acids. V was pared by 3 bases and J by 3 bases, with 8 bases between. CDR3: CASSEGRHYGYTF. The CDR3 DNA reads as TGTGCCAGCAGTGAGGGCAGACACTATGGCTACACCTTC.

The V call is TRBV3-1 (or the pseudogene TRBV3-2), the J call TRBJ1-2; D is perhaps TRBD1 (5 bases). This CDR3 spans 13 amino acids. Germline CDR1 LGHDT, CDR2 YNNKEL (reference sequence). V shed 0 bases and J shed 3 bases, with 5 bases lying between them. The CDR3 DNA reads TGTGCCAGCAGCCAAGAGACAGACTATGGCTACACCTTC. This codes for CASSQETDYGYTF.

The rearrangement uses TRBV10-3 and TRBJ1-4; 10 positions match TRBD1. Per germline, CDR1 ENHRY and CDR2 SYGVKD. The CDR3 consists of 15 residues. V lost 0 bases and J lost 8; bases outside the gene matches: 3. The CDR3 loop reads CAISESDRGREKLFF. CDR3 DNA: TGTGCCATCAGTGAGTCCGACAGGGGGCGAGAAAAACTGTTTTTT.

The chain carries TRBV2 and TRBJ2-7; 7 nucleotides align to TRBD1. This CDR3 has 15 amino acids. Germline V gene sequence: CDR1 SNHLY, CDR2 FYNNEI. Unmatched junction bases numbered 14, after V lost 8 bases and J lost 4 bases. DNA for the CDR3: TGTGCCAGCCGTCTCGAGACAGGGTCATTGTACGAGCAGTACTTC. This codes for CASRLETGSLYEQYF.

The chain links TRBV6-5 to TRBJ1-2; 7 positions agree with TRBD1. Germline values: CDR1 MNHEY, CDR2 SVGAGI. Trimming cost V 6 bases and J 4 bases; bases outside gene matches: 11. The CDR3 covers 15 residues. The CDR3 is CASSIAGGVSYGYTF. DNA of the CDR3: TGTGCCAGCAGCATCGCAGGGGGAGTGTCCTATGGCTACACCTTC.

CDR3 in DNA: TGTGCCACCAGTGATTTGGGGGGGACAGGGTGGGACAATGAGCAGTTCTTC. It specifies CATSDLGGTGWDNEQFF. The V and J genes are TRBV24-1 and TRBJ2-1; 9 bases line up with TRBD1. In germline, CDR1 is KGHDR, CDR2 SFDVKD. There are 17 residues in the CDR3. J gave up 5 bases and V 0 bases, and 7 bases lay outside the gene matches.

V is TRBV29-1 and J is TRBJ2-5; 7 bases are a match to TRBD1. V was pared by 1 base and J by 4 bases, with 6 bases of the junction left unmatched. This CDR3 has 14 residues. Per germline, CDR1 SQVTM and CDR2 ANQGSEA. The CDR3 sequence: CSVEGRGLGETQYF. CDR3 nucleotide sequence: TGCAGCGTTGAAGGCAGGGGGTTAGGAGAGACCCAGTACTTC.

The V gene is TRBV23-1, the J gene TRBJ2-6; a weak D match, TRBD2 (5 bases). Being an ORF, TRBV23-1 has a function that is uncertain. V gave up 4 bases and J gave up 0 bases, with 13 bases separating them. The CDR3 sequence is 17 residues long. CDR3 bases: TGCGCCAGCAGTCTCTTGCGGGTAAGCTCTGGGGCCAACGTCCTGACTTTC. Protein: CASSLLRVSSGANVLTF.

The chain joins TRBV12-5 to TRBJ1-5, with a tentative D call TRBD1 (6 bases). This CDR3 comprises 16 residues. CDR1 is LGHNT, CDR2 FRNRAP, per germline. V was clipped by 7 bases and J by 6 bases, with 22 bases between them. Here the CDR3 DNA reads TGTGCTAGTGCTTTTGAGGGGACACCGGGTTTTCAGCCCCAGCATTTT. Translated, it gives CASAFEGTPGFQPQHF.